This T cell receptor beta chain is from a study of cytomegalovirus exposure and HLA in healthy donors. Broader study findings: By a later analysis, the bulk of CMV-associated TCR beta chains appeared HLA-restricted. Presence/absence comparisons presumed near-even sequencing depth among donors.

Comments on this clone: Its antigen is undetermined.

The PCR contained 60 Vbeta and 13 Jbeta primers. The protocol was immunoSEQ multiplex PCR, while the TCRdb copy is restricted to in-frame clones and leaves out a portion. The profile shows 190,000 or so clones, around 79% of them singletons. CDR1 and CDR2 (germline): SEHNR, FQNEAQ (reference sequence). The CDR3 consists of 15 residues. The ends were cut back, 6 bases at V and 7 bases at J, with 21 bases in the middle. The chain uses TRBV7-9 and TRBJ1-1, with TRBD1 as a possible D gene (5 bases). Input material: PBMCs. The source of this sequence is a male donor in good health and CMV-seropositive. CDR3 bases: TGTGCCAGCAGAGCCGGGACTGGAGACTTGAGTGAAGCTTTCTTT. Protein: CASRAGTGDLSEAFF.